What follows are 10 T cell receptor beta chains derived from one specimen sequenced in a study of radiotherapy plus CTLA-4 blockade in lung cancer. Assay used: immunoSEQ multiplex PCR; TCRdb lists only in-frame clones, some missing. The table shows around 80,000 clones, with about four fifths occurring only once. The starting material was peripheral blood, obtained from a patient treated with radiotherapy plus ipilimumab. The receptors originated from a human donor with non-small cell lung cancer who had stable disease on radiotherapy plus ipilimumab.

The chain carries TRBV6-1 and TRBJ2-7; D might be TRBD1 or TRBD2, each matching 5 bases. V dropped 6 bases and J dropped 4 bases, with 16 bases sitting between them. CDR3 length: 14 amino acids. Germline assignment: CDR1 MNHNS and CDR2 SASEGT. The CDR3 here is CASSVGPGQYEQYF. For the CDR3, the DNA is TGTGCCAGCAGCGTGGGCCCGGGGCAATACGAGCAGTACTTC.

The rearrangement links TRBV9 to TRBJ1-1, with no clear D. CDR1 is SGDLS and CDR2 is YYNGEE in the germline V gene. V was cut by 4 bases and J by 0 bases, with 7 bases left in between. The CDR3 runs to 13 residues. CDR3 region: CASSSSVNTEAFF. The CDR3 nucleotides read TGTGCCAGCAGCTCCTCGGTGAACACTGAAGCTTTCTTT.

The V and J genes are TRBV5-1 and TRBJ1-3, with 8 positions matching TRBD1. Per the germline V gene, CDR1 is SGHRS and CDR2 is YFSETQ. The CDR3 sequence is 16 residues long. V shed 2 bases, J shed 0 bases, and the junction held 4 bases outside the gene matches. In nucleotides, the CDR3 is TGCGCCAGCAGCTTCCAAACAGGGGGCTCTGGAAACACCATATATTTT. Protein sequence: CASSFQTGGSGNTIYF.

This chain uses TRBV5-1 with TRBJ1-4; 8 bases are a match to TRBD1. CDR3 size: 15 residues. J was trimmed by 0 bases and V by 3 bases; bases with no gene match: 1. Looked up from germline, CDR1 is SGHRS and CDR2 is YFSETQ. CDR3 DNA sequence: TGCGCCAGCAGCTGGGGACAGGCAACTAATGAAAAACTGTTTTTT. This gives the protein CASSWGQATNEKLFF.

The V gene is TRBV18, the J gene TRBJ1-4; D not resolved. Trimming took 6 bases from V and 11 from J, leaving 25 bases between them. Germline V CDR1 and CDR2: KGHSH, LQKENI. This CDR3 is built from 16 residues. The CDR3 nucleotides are TGTGCCAGCTCGGCAAGGGATGGGTCGACGGAAATGAAACTGTTTTTT. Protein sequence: CASSARDGSTEMKLFF. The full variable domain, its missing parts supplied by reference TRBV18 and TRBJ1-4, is NAGVMQNPRHLVRRRGQEARLRCSPMKGHSHVYWYRQLPEEGLKFMVYLQKENIIDESGMPKERFSAEFPKEGPSILRIQQVVRGDSAAYFCASSARDGSTEMKLFFGSGTQLSVL.

In DNA, the CDR3 is TGTGCCAGCAGCTCCCCACTGGCGGGGCAAAGAGGGGAGCAGTACTTC. Its translation: CASSSPLAGQRGEQYF. The V and J genes are TRBV11-2 and TRBJ2-7, with D tentatively TRBD2 (6 bases). The germline V gene has CDR1 SGHAT and CDR2 FQNNGV. The CDR3 is 16 residues long. Trimming left V 4 bases short and J 7 bases short, with 23 bases between.

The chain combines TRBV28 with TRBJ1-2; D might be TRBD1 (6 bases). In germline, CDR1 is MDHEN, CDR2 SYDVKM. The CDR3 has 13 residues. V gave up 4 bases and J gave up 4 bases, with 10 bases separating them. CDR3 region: CASSSDRFYGYTF. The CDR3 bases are TGTGCCAGCAGTTCTGACAGGTTCTATGGCTACACCTTC.

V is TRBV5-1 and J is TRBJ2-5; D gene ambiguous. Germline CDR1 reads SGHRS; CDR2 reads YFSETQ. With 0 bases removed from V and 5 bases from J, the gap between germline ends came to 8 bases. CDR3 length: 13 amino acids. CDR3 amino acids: CASSLEGYETQYF. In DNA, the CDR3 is TGCGCCAGCAGCTTGGAAGGGTATGAGACCCAGTACTTC.

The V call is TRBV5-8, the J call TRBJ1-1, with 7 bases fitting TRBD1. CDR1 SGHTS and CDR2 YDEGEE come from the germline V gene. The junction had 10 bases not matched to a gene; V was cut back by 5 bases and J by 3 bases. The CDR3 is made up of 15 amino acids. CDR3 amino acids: CASSIVRGRDTEAFF. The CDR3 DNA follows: TGTGCCAGCAGTATAGTTAGGGGGCGGGACACTGAAGCTTTCTTT.

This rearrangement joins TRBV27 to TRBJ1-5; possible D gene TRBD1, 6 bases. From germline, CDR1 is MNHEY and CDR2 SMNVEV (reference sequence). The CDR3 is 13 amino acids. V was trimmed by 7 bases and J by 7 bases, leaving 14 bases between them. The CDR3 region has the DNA TGTGCCAGCACTCAGGGGTGGAACCAGCCCCAGCATTTT. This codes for CASTQGWNQPQHF.